The sequence of this T cell receptor (beta chain) was determined in a study of T cells in Graves' hyperthyroidism and ophthalmopathy. Study in general: The authors collected peripheral blood at initial diagnosis, before any treatment. Study-level points and caveats: The model predicted ophthalmopathy a median about 6.6 months before onset.

Patients showing uncontrolled infection, other autoimmune disease, pregnancy or lactation were ineligible. The CDR3 is made up of 14 amino acids. J was trimmed by 3 bases and V by 2 bases; bases with no gene match: 4. In germline, CDR1 is DFQATT, CDR2 SNEGSKA (reference sequence). From RNA transcripts, TCR beta CDR3 regions were amplified. The TCR CDR3 was amplified in a first-round RT-PCR using the HTBI primer set. TCRdb recomputed calls from the multiplex PCR reads with MiXCR, one row per CDR3 protein. The sample contains about 420,000 distinct CDR3 sequences, approximately 15% of which appear only once. A word on this clonotype: Its antigen is unidentified.

The V call is TRBV20-1, the J call TRBJ1-5; the match to TRBD1 covers 7 bases. The receptor was derived from a woman aged 18-35 years with Graves' hyperthyroidism. The specimen sequenced was blood. The chain's CDR3 is CSARRGQDNQPQHF. In DNA, the CDR3 is TGCAGTGCTAGACGAGGACAGGACAATCAGCCCCAGCATTTT.